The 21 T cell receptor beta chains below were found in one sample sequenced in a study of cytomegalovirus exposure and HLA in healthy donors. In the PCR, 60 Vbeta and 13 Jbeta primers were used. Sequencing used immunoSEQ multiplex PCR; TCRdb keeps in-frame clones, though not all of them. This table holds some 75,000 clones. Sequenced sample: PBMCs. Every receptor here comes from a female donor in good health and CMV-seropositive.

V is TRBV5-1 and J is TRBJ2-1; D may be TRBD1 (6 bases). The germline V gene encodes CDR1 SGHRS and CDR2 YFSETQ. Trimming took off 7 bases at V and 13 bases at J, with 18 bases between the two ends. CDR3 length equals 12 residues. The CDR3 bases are TGCGCCAGCCAACAGGGATCATCTTTACAGTTCTTC. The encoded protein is CASQQGSSLQFF.

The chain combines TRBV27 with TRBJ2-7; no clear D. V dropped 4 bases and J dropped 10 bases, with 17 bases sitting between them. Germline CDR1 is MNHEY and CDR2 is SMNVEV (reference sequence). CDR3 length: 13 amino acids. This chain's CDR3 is CASSWSGAQNQYF. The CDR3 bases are TGTGCCAGCAGTTGGTCGGGTGCTCAGAATCAGTACTTC.

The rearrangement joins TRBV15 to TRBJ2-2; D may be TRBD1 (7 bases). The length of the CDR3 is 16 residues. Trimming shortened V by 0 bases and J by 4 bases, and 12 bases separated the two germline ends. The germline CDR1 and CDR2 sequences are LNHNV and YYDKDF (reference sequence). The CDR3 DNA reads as TGTGCCACCAGCAGAGAGCCAGGGGGAGGCACCGGGGAGCTGTTTTTT. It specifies CATSREPGGGTGELFF.

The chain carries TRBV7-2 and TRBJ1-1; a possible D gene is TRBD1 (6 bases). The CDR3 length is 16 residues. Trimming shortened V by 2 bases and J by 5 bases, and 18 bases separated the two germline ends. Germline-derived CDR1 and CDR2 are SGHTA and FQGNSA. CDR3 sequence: CASSLREGGPTTEAFF. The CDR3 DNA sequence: TGTGCCAGCAGCTTAAGGGAGGGGGGGCCCACTACTGAAGCTTTCTTT.

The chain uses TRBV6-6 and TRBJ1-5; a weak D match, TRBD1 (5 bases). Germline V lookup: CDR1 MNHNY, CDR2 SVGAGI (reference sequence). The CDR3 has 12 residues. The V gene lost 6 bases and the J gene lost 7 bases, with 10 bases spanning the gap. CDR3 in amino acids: CASRVQEQPQHF. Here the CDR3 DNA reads TGTGCCAGCAGAGTACAGGAACAGCCCCAGCATTTT.

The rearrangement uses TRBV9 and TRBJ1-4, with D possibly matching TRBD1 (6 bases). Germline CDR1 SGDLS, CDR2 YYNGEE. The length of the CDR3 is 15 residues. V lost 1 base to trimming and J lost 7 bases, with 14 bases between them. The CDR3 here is CASSVTGTKGEKLFF. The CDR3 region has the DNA TGTGCCAGCAGCGTAACCGGGACAAAGGGTGAAAAACTGTTTTTT.

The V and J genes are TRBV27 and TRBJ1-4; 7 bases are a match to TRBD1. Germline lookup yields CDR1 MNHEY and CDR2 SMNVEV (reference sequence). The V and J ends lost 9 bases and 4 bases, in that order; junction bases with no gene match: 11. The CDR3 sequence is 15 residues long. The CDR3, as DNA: TGTGCCAGTGGGGAACAGGGGAAGCTTAATGAAAAACTGTTTTTT. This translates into CASGEQGKLNEKLFF.

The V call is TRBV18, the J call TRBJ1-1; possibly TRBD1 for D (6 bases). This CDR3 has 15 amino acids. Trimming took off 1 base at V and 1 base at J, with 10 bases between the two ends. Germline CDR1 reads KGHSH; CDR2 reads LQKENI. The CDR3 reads CASSPRGQGNTEAFF. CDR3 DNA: TGTGCCAGCTCACCACGGGGGCAGGGGAACACTGAAGCTTTCTTT.

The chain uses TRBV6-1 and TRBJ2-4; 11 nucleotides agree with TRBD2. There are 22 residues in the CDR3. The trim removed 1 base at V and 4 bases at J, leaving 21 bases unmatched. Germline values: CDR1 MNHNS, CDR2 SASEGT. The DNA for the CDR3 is TGTGCCAGCAGTGAAGTGGGGTCCACCGGGACTAGCGGCCGATACCTAAAAAACATTCAGTACTTC. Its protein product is CASSEVGSTGTSGRYLKNIQYF.

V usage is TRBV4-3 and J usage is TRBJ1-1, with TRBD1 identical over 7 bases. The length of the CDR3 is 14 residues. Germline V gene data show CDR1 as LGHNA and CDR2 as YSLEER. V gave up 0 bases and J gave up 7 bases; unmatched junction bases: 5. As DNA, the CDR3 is TGCGCCAGCAGCCAAGATGCCCGGGACAGTGAAGCTTTCTTT. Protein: CASSQDARDSEAFF.

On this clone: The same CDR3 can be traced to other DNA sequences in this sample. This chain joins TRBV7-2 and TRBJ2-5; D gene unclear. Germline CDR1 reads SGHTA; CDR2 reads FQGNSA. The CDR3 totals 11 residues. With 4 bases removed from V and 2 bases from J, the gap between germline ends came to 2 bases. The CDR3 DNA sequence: TGTGCCAGCAGCTCACAAGAGACCCAGTACTTC. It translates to CASSSQETQYF.

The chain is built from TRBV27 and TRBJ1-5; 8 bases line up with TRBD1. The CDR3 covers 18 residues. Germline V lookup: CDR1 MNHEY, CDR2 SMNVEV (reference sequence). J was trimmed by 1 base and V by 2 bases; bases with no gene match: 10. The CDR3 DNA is TGTGCCAGCAGTTTACGGGCCCCAGGGACAGGAAGCAATCAGCCCCAGCATTTT. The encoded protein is CASSLRAPGTGSNQPQHF.

The CDR3: CASSLGVAGSYEQYF. The CDR3 nucleotides read TGCGCCAGCAGCTTGGGAGTAGCGGGATCCTACGAGCAGTACTTC. V gene TRBV5-1 combines with J gene TRBJ2-7; 8 bases are shared with TRBD2. The CDR3 has 15 amino acids. With V trimmed by 0 bases and J by 1 base, 3 bases remained unmatched. The V gene's germline CDR1 is SGHRS and CDR2 YFSETQ.

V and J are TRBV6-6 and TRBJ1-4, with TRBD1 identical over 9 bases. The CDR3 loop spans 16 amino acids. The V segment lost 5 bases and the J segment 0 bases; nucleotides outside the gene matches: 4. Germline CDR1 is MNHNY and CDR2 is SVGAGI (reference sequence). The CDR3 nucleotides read TGTGCCAGCAGTCCTGGGACAGGGACAACTAATGAAAAACTGTTTTTT. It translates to CASSPGTGTTNEKLFF.

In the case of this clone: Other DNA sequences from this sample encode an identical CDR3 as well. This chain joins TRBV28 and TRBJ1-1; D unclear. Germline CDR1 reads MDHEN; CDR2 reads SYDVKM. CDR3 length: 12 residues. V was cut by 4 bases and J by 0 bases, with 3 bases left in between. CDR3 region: CASSSVNTEAFF. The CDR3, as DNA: TGTGCCAGCAGTTCGGTGAACACTGAAGCTTTCTTT.

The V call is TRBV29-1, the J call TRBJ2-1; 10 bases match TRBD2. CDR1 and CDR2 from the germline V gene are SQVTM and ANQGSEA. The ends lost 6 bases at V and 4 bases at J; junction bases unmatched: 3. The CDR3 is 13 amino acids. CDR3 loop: CSVGTSEYNEQFF. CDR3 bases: TGCAGCGTGGGGACTAGCGAATACAATGAGCAGTTCTTC.

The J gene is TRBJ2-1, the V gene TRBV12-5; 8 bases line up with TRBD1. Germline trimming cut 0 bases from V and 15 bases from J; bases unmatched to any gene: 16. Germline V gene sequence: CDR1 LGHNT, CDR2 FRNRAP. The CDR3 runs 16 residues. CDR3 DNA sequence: TGTGCTAGTGGTTTGGTACCGGATGTCCAGGGGGCATGTCCGTTCTTC. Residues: CASGLVPDVQGACPFF.

The CDR3, as DNA: TGCGCCAGCAGCATTGCCGGCGGGGCTACTACTCCCTACGAGCAGTACTTC. As protein: CASSIAGGATTPYEQYF. The rearrangement links TRBV4-1 to TRBJ2-7; a weak D match, TRBD2 (6 bases). V was pared by 5 bases and J by 2 bases, with 22 bases between. Germline CDR1 is MGHRA and CDR2 is YSYEKL. The CDR3 is 17 amino acids.

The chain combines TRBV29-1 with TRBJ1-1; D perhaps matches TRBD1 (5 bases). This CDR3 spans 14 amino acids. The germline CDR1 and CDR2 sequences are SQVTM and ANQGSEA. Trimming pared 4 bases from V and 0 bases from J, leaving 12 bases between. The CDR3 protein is CSVGLGGLNTEAFF. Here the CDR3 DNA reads TGCAGCGTTGGACTGGGGGGACTGAACACTGAAGCTTTCTTT.

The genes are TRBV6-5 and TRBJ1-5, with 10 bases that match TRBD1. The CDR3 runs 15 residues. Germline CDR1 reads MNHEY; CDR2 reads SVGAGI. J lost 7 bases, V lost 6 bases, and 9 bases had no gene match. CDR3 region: CASSSGTGALQPQHF. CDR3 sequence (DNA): TGTGCCAGCAGCTCCGGGACAGGGGCATTGCAGCCCCAGCATTTT.

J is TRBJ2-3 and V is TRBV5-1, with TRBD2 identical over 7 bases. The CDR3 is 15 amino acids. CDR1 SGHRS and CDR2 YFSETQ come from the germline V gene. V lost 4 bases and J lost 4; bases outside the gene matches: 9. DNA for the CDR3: TGCGCCAGCAGCCTGACTGCGGGAGCGTCAGATACGCAGTATTTT. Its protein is CASSLTAGASDTQYF.